The next 14 T cell receptor beta chains were all read from a single sample in a study of identical twins. TCRdb re-called the 5' RACE reads with MiXCR, one entry per CDR3 protein. Found here are fewer than 900,000 distinct CDR3 sequences, roughly 20% of them singletons; the top ten hold roughly 4.3%. These data also formed part of another study, on T cells expressing NK-cell markers.

Sequenced sample: PBMCs. The receptors were sampled from a woman aged 18 to 35 in good health.

This clonotype was seen ten or more times. The chain combines TRBV12-3 or TRBV12-4 with TRBJ2-1, with D uncertain. Trimming removed 5 bases from V and 6 bases from J, with 5 bases in between. The CDR3 length is 11 residues. The CDR3 DNA follows: TGTGCCAGCAGTGCCCTCAATGAGCAGTTCTTC. It translates to CASSALNEQFF.

This clonotype has only a few counts. V is TRBV6-5 and J is TRBJ1-2; weak D call: TRBD1 (5 bases). V shed 3 bases and J shed 2 bases, with 13 bases lying between them. The CDR3 is made up of 15 amino acids. Germline V lookup: CDR1 MNHEY, CDR2 SVGAGI. For the CDR3, the DNA is TGTGCCAGCAGTTATGTGAAGGGGCAAAACTATGGCTACACCTTC. Translation gives CASSYVKGQNYGYTF.

This clonotype was seen a few times. V is TRBV20-1 and J is TRBJ2-1; D may be TRBD1 (7 bases). Germline CDR1 and CDR2: DFQATT and SNEGSKA (reference sequence). Trimming pared 1 base from V and 2 bases from J, leaving 21 bases between. The CDR3 consists of 18 residues. The CDR3 DNA reads as TGCAGTGCTAGAGCTTTAGCAGCAGGGGGGACCCCCTACAATGAGCAGTTCTTC. It is translated as CSARALAAGGTPYNEQFF.

This clonotype was picked up a small number of times. The gene calls are TRBV5-1 and TRBJ2-1, with 9 nucleotides matching TRBD2. The length of the CDR3 is 16 residues. The germline V gene encodes CDR1 SGHRS and CDR2 YFSETQ. The V gene end was trimmed by 3 bases and the J gene end by 5 bases; junction bases not matched to a gene: 9. CDR3 in DNA: TGCGCCAGCAGCTACCGACTAGCGGCGGGGGACAATGAGCAGTTCTTC. It yields the protein CASSYRLAAGDNEQFF.

The CDR3 here is CASSPGFSQPQHF. The CDR3 nucleotides read TGTGCCAGCTCACCAGGGTTTTCCCAGCCCCAGCATTTT. J is TRBJ1-5 and V is TRBV18; no clear D gene. Looked up from germline, CDR1 is KGHSH and CDR2 is LQKENI. Trimming cost V 2 bases and J 7 bases, with 9 bases left between them. The CDR3 runs 13 residues. Variable domain in full (rest from reference TRBV18 and TRBJ1-5): NAGVMQNPRHLVRRRGQEARLRCSPMKGHSHVYWYRQLPEEGLKFMVYLQKENIIDESGMPKERFSAEFPKEGPSILRIQQVVRGDSAAYFCASSPGFSQPQHFGDGTRLSIL.

This chain links TRBV6-1 with TRBJ2-3, with D possibly TRBD1 on 6 matching bases. The CDR3 consists of 16 residues. Per the germline V gene, CDR1 is MNHNS and CDR2 is SASEGT. V was clipped by 4 bases and J by 2 bases, with 16 bases between them. The CDR3 is CASSALRGGSTDTQYF. The CDR3 DNA is TGTGCCAGCAGTGCCCTGCGAGGGGGTTCCACAGATACGCAGTATTTT.

This chain joins TRBV3-1 and TRBJ2-5; maybe TRBD1 (6 bases). The CDR3 runs 14 residues. Trimming took off 4 bases at V and 1 base at J, with 10 bases between the two ends. Germline V gene data show CDR1 as LGHDT and CDR2 as YNNKEL (reference sequence). The CDR3 loop reads CASSRLGAQETQYF. CDR3 DNA: TGTGCCAGCAGCCGACTGGGGGCCCAAGAGACCCAGTACTTC.

The CDR3 region has the DNA TGTGCCAGCAGCTTCGACAGGGGGAGAAACACCATATATTTT. Protein sequence: CASSFDRGRNTIYF. This chain uses TRBV7-2 with TRBJ1-3; 9 bases line up with TRBD1. The CDR3 extends over 14 amino acids. CDR1 is SGHTA, CDR2 FQGNSA, per germline. V lost 3 bases and J lost 5; bases outside the gene matches: 2.

This clonotype was seen a handful of times. The genes are TRBV7-3 and TRBJ2-1; TRBD1 matches at 9 bases. V shed 6 bases, J shed 10 bases, and the junction held 16 bases outside the gene matches. Germline CDR1 SGHTA, CDR2 FQGTGA. This CDR3 is built from 16 residues. The CDR3 bases are TGTGCCAGCAGACCAGCCGGGACAGGGACCTCTGGGGAGCAGTTCTTC. Protein: CASRPAGTGTSGEQFF.

The V call is TRBV5-4, the J call TRBJ2-7; D gene uncertain. Trimming removed 2 bases from V and 0 bases from J, with 9 bases in between. In germline, CDR1 is SGHNT, CDR2 YYREEE (reference sequence). The CDR3 is 14 amino acids. CDR3 in DNA: TGTGCCAGCAGCTTCACCAAGGCCTCCTACGAGCAGTACTTC. Protein sequence: CASSFTKASYEQYF. Full variable domain (rest looked up from reference TRBV5-4 and TRBJ2-7): ETGVTQSPTHLIKTRGQQVTLRCSSQSGHNTVSWYQQALGQGPQFIFQYYREEENGRGNFPPRFSGLQFPNYSSELNVNALELDDSALYLCASSFTKASYEQYFGPGTRLTVT.

The chain couples TRBV10-2 to TRBJ1-1, with D unclear. The germline CDR1 and CDR2 sequences are WSHSY and SAAADI. The length of the CDR3 is 12 residues. Trimming shortened V by 5 bases and J by 3 bases, and 7 bases separated the two germline ends. This CDR3 reads CASSRTYTEAFF. CDR3 DNA: TGCGCCAGCAGTAGAACGTACACTGAAGCTTTCTTT.

This clonotype was counted a single time. V usage is TRBV24-1 and J usage is TRBJ2-1; no definite D call. Germline CDR1 is KGHDR and CDR2 is SFDVKD. The V end lost 7 bases, the J end lost 3 bases, and 15 bases lay between the germline ends. The CDR3 totals 15 residues. As DNA, the CDR3 is TGTGCCACCAGGGGAAAGGATCGCGGCTACAATGAGCAGTTCTTC. Amino acid sequence: CATRGKDRGYNEQFF.

The chain carries TRBV29-1 and TRBJ2-2; no firm D call. CDR1 and CDR2 (germline): SQVTM, ANQGSEA. The CDR3 covers 12 residues. Between the trimmed V and J ends, which lost 7 bases and 4 bases, there was a span of 10 bases. The CDR3 region is CSGGLGTGELFF. Here the CDR3 DNA reads TGCAGCGGGGGTCTAGGCACCGGGGAGCTGTTTTTT.

This chain uses TRBV9 with TRBJ2-1; unclear D gene. The CDR3 runs 14 residues. The germline V gene has CDR1 SGDLS and CDR2 YYNGEE. Deletions cut 0 bases from V and 4 bases from J, with 8 bases between. CDR3 nucleotides: TGTGCCAGCAGCGTAGTCCCAGGATACAATGAGCAGTTCTTC. Protein: CASSVVPGYNEQFF.